A single T cell receptor beta chain is shown here with its context. This record comes from a study of blood T cell repertoires in COVID-19. Study background: Both acute and convalescent COVID-19 samples were obtained from the United States, Italy and Spain. The analysed material was cDNA or gDNA that came from T cells, B-cell-depleted T cells, or PBMCs.

Enrolled through a virtual design, the participants were between about 18 and 100 years of age and came from some 25 US areas. Participant-given clinical history determined each cohort assignment. The V gene's germline CDR1 is SGDLS and CDR2 YYNGEE. V gave up 1 base and J gave up 6 bases; unmatched junction bases: 3. This CDR3 spans 14 amino acids. Profiled with immunoSEQ multiplex PCR; TCRdb holds only in-frame clones, not every one. The sample gives some 170,000 clones, about 79% of which show up once; over 12% is in the top ten. The specimen sequenced was PBMCs or T cells enriched from blood (not recorded which). The chain joins TRBV9 to TRBJ2-1, with TRBD2 matching 8 bases. The sequence derives from a man aged 45-60 years who had recovered from COVID-19. CDR3 DNA sequence: TGTGCCAGCAGCGTATCCGGGGGGGCCAATGAGCAGTTCTTC. Residues: CASSVSGGANEQFF.